This T cell receptor (beta chain) was obtained from a study of blood T cell repertoires in COVID-19 (dated by TCRdb to 2018 to 2021). The study in broad terms: The collaborator samples originated in the United States, Italy and Spain and spanned the acute and convalescent phases of COVID-19. The material from the prospective study consisted of cDNA or gDNA derived from T cells, B-cell-depleted T cells, or PBMCs. Nearly every sample came with metadata listing a de-identified subject ID, COVID-19 status, age in years and sex. Deeply sampled blood TCRbeta repertoires from subjects exposed to, actively infected with, or recovered from COVID-19 were included in the dataset. The samples were drawn from the first 160 participants of the ongoing ImmuneRACE study and from 1,254 subjects provided by 6 global collaborators. HLA class I and class II types, where available, came from metadata supplied by the sample provider rather than from assay-based typing. The repertoires were made available in a free public database intended to serve as a resource for research on the immune response to SARS-CoV-2. Paper-wide results and their limitations: The amount of clinical and demographic metadata varied by source and participant and was provided uncurated.

TCRbeta CDR3 regions were amplified from genomic DNA by means of the immunoSEQ Assay, a bias-controlled multiplex PCR. The original methods were these. The number of nucleated cells in each sample was estimated from the amplification of reference gene primers within the assay. To quantify the absolute abundance of each unique TCRbeta CDR3 rearrangement, sequence reads were collapsed and filtered. For each sample, productive Simpson clonality was calculated by taking the square root of Simpson's diversity index across productive rearrangements. Not all clones reach the TCRdb copy of this immuneACCESS table, which keeps in-frame sequences only. Checked studies attribute under half of the gap to unresolved V genes and leave the rest unexplained. V, J and clone size derive from that table, while D and trimming were established from the DNA sequence. The sample yields about 220,000 clones; more than 70% were counted once. Of the sample, 2.5% falls within the top ten clones.

Enrolling through a virtual design, the prospective study's participants ranged in age from roughly 18 to 100 years and lived across around 25 United States geographic areas. Cohort assignment in the prospective study relied on participant-reported clinical history from a screening survey and a study questionnaire. In the prospective study, mobile phlebotomists collected whole blood, serum and a nasopharyngeal or oropharyngeal swab from each participant. Over an approximately 2-month period, participants in the prospective study had the option of providing additional blood draws and questionnaires. Before DNA extraction, blood samples from the prospective study were shipped at room temperature or frozen. In the case of this clone: Its antigen remains unidentified. Base-call qualities are not available, and no considerably larger clone is one nucleotide away.

Based on the germline V gene, the CDR1 and CDR2 sequences are MGHRA and YSYEKL. The CDR3 runs 17 residues from the cysteine to the phenylalanine. Of all the DNA, just the CDR3 is kept, 51 bases in frame from base 1. Clipping removes 8 bases from V and 8 bases from J, with 18 as the unmatched junction base count. The source of this sequence is a woman aged 40-49 years with acute COVID-19. Here the chain combines TRBV4-1 and TRBJ2-1, with 10 bases in between that match TRBD1. Sequencing input: PBMCs or T cells enriched from blood (not recorded which). The base sequence is TGCGCCAGCGCAGGGGGAAGGGGGACAGGGGTTCGGCATGAGCAGTTCTTC. This is translated as CASAGGRGTGVRHEQFF.